These 5 T cell receptor beta chains share one sample of origin, sequenced in a study of CD8 T cells in ankylosing spondylitis. TCRdb used MiXCR to reprocess the 5' RACE reads, holding one entry per CDR3 protein. The data hold about 33,000 distinct CDR3 sequences, with roughly 13% observed a single time. Sequenced: synovial fluid, either unsorted or a sorted T cell fraction (not recorded which). The receptors here all came from a male donor with ankylosing spondylitis.

This clonotype was recorded many times. The chain combines TRBV15 with TRBJ2-2; 12 bases line up with TRBD1. V shed 5 bases and J 7 bases; nucleotides not matched to a gene: 5. Germline assignment: CDR1 LNHNV and CDR2 YYDKDF (reference sequence). The CDR3 runs to 15 residues. In DNA, the CDR3 is TGTGCCACCAGCTATGGGACAGGGGGCCACGGGGAGCTGTTTTTT. Translation: CATSYGTGGHGELFF.

The J gene is TRBJ2-1, the V gene TRBV29-1; 9 bases match TRBD2. Germline assignment: CDR1 SQVTM and CDR2 ANQGSEA. Losses at the gene ends were 6 bases for V and 8 bases for J; bases not matched to a gene: 8. The CDR3 has 13 amino acids. The CDR3 bases are TGCAGCGTGACGGGACTAGCTTTTTATGAGCAGTTCTTC. This codes for CSVTGLAFYEQFF.

This clonotype came up a few times. The V and J genes are TRBV9 and TRBJ2-3; D is unresolved. This CDR3 contains 15 residues. Trimming removed 3 bases from V and 0 bases from J, with 11 bases in between. Germline V CDR1 and CDR2: SGDLS, YYNGEE. In DNA, the CDR3 is TGTGCCAGCAGCGCCGGATGGTATAGCACAGATACGCAGTATTTT. Protein product: CASSAGWYSTDTQYF.

This clonotype was detected only a few times. This chain links TRBV10-3 with TRBJ2-7, with TRBD2 as a possible D gene (6 bases). This CDR3 has 17 amino acids. Germline V gene data show CDR1 as ENHRY and CDR2 as SYGVKD. V lost 2 bases and J 0 bases, leaving 17 bases between the germline ends. CDR3 amino acids: CAISENKRASSSYEQYF. The CDR3, as DNA: TGTGCCATCAGTGAGAACAAGCGGGCCTCAAGCTCCTACGAGCAGTACTTC.

This clonotype came up a few times. J is TRBJ1-4 and V is TRBV30, with no clear D. This CDR3 contains 14 residues. V dropped 4 bases and J dropped 0 bases, with 9 bases sitting between them. From germline, CDR1 is GTSNPN and CDR2 SVGIG (reference sequence). CDR3 amino acids: CAWTSVTTNEKLFF. The CDR3 region has the DNA TGTGCCTGGACGTCGGTGACAACTAATGAAAAACTGTTTTTT.